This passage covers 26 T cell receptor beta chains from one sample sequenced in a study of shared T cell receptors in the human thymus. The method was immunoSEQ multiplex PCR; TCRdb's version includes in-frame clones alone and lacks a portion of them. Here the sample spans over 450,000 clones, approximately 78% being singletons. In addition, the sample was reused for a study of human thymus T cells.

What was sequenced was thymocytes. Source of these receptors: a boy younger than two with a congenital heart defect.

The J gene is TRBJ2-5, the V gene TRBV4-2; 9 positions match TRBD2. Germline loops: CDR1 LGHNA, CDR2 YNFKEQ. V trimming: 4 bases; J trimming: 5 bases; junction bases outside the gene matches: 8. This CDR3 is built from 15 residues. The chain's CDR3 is CASSLAGGTRETQYF. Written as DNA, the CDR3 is TGTGCCAGCAGCCTGGCGGGAGGGACGAGGGAGACCCAGTACTTC.

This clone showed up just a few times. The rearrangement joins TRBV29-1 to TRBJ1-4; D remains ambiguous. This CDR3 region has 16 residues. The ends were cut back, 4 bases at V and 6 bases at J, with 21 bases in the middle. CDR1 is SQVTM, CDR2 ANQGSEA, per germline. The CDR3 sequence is CSVVIPTAVVDEKLFF. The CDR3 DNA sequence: TGCAGCGTTGTAATCCCTACCGCCGTCGTCGATGAAAAACTGTTTTTT.

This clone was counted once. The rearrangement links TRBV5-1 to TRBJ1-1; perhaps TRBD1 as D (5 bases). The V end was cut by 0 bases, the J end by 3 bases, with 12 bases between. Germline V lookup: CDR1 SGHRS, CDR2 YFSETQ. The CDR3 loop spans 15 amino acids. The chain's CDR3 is CASSLVAGRYTEAFF. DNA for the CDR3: TGCGCCAGCAGCTTGGTTGCAGGGCGGTACACTGAAGCTTTCTTT.

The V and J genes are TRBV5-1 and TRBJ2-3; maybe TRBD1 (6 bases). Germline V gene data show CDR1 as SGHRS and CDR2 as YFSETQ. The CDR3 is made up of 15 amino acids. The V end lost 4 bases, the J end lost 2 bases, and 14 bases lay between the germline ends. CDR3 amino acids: CASSPSKGVTDTQYF. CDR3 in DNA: TGCGCCAGCAGCCCTTCGAAGGGGGTCACAGATACGCAGTATTTT.

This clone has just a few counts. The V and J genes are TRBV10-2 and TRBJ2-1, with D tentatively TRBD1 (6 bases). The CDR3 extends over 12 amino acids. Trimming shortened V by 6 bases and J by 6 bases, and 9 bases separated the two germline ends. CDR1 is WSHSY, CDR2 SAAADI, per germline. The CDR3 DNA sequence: TGCGCCAGCAGGGGGGCCGGCAATGAGCAGTTCTTC. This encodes CASRGAGNEQFF.

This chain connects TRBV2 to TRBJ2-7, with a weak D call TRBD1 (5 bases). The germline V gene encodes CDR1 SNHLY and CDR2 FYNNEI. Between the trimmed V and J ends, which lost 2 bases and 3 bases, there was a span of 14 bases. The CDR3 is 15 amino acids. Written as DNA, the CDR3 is TGTGCCAGCAGTGAACAAAGAAGGGGTTGCTACGAGCAGTACTTC. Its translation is CASSEQRRGCYEQYF.

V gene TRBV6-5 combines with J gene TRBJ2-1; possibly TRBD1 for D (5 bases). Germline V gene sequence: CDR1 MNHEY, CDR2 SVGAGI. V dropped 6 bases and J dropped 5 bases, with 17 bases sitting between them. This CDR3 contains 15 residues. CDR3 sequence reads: CASRLLKGPHNEQFF. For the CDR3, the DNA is TGTGCCAGCAGGCTGCTGAAGGGGCCCCACAATGAGCAGTTCTTC.

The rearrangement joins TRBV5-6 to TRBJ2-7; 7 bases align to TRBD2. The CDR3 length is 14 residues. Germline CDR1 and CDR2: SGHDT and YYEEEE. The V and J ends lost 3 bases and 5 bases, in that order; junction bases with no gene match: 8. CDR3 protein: CASSSDPGGDEQYF. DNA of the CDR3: TGTGCCAGCAGCTCGGACCCTGGGGGGGACGAGCAGTACTTC.

The CDR3 here is CASSPRGQSRNYGYTF. The CDR3 bases are TGTGCCAGCAGCCCCCGGGGACAGAGCCGTAACTATGGCTACACCTTC. V usage is TRBV5-4 and J usage is TRBJ1-2; 7 nucleotides agree with TRBD1. Germline CDR1 reads SGHNT; CDR2 reads YYREEE (reference sequence). V was clipped by 4 bases and J by 1 base; unmatched bases: 10. This CDR3 is built from 16 residues. Variable domain in full (rest from reference TRBV5-4 and TRBJ1-2): ETGVTQSPTHLIKTRGQQVTLRCSSQSGHNTVSWYQQALGQGPQFIFQYYREEENGRGNFPPRFSGLQFPNYSSELNVNALELDDSALYLCASSPRGQSRNYGYTFGSGTRLTVV.

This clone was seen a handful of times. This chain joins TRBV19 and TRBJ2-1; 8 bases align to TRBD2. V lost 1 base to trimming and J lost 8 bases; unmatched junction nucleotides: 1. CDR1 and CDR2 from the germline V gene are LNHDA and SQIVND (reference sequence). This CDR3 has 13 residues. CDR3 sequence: CASSIAGGHEQFF. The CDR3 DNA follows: TGTGCCAGTAGTATAGCGGGAGGGCATGAGCAGTTCTTC.

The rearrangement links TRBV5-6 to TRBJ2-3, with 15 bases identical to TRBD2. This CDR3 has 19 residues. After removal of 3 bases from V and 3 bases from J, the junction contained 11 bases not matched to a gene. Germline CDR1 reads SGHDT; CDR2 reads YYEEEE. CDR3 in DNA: TGTGCCAGCAGCTCGTCGGGACTAGCGGGAGGAGAAGGAACAGATACGCAGTATTTT. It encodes CASSSSGLAGGEGTDTQYF.

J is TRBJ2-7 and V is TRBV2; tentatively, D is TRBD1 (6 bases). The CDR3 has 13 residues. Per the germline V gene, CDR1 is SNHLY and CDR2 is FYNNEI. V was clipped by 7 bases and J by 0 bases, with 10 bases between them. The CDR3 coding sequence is TGTGCCAGCAAGCACAGGGACTCCTACGAGCAGTACTTC. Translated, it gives CASKHRDSYEQYF. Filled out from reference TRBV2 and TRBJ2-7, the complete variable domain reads EPEVTQTPSHQVTQMGQEVILRCVPISNHLYFYWYRQILGQKVEFLVSFYNNEISEKSEIFDDQFSVERPDGSNFTLKIRSTKLEDSAMYFCASKHRDSYEQYFGPGTRLTVT.

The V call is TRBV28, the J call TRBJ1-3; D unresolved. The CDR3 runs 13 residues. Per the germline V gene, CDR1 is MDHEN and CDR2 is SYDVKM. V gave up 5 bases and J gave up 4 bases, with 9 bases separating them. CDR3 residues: CASSLEVGNTIYF. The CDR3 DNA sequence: TGTGCCAGCAGTCTCGAGGTCGGAAACACCATATATTTT.

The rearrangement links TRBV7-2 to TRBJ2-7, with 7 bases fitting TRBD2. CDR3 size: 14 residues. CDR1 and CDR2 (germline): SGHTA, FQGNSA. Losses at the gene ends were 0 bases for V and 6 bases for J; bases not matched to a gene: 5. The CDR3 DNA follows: TGTGCCAGCAGCTTAGCGGGGGGGTTGCGCGAGCAGTACTTC. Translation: CASSLAGGLREQYF.

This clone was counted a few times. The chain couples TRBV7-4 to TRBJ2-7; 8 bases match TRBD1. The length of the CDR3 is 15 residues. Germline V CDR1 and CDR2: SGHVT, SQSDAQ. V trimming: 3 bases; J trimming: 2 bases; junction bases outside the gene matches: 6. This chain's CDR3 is CASSLKRTGTYEQYF. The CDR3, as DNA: TGTGCCAGCAGCTTGAAGAGGACAGGGACCTACGAGCAGTACTTC.

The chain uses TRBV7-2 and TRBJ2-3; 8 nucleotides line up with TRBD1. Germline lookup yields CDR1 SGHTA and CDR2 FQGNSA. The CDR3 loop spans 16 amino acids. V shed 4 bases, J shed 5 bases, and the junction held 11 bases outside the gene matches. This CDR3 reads CASSSAQGVRGDTQYF. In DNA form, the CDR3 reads TGTGCCAGCAGCTCGGCACAGGGGGTCCGTGGAGATACGCAGTATTTT. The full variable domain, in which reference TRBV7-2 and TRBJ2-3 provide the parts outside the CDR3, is GAGVSQSPSNKVTEKGKDVELRCDPISGHTALYWYRQSLGQGLEFLIYFQGNSAPDKSGLPSDRFSAERTGGSVSTLTIQRTQQEDSAVYLCASSSAQGVRGDTQYFGPGTRLTVL.

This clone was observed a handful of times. DNA for the CDR3: TGTGCCAGTGGACAGATTTCGGGAGGCTCCTACAATGAGCAGTTCTTC. Its protein product is CASGQISGGSYNEQFF. The chain combines TRBV6-6 with TRBJ2-1; tentative D call: TRBD2 (7 bases). Trimming took off 9 bases at V and 0 bases at J, with 18 bases between the two ends. Germline V CDR1 and CDR2: MNHNY, SVGAGI (reference sequence). The CDR3 extends over 16 amino acids.

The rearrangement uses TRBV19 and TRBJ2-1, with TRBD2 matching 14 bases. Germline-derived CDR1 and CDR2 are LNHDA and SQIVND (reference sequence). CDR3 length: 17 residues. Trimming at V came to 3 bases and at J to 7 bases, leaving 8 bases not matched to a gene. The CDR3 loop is CASSMISGTSGSNEQFF. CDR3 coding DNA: TGTGCCAGTAGTATGATTTCGGGGACTAGCGGGAGTAATGAGCAGTTCTTC.

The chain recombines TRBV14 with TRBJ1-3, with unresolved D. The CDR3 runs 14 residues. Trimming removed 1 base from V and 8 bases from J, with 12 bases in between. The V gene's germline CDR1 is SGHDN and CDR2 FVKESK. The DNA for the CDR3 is TGTGCCAGCAGCCAAGGTTATGTTGCGCACACCATATATTTT. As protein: CASSQGYVAHTIYF.

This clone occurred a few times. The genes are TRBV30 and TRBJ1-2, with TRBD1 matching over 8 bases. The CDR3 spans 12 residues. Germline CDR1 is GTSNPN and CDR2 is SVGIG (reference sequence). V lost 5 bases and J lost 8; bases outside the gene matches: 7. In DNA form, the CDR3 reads TGTGCCTGGTTACCCAGGGGGCGCGGCTACACCTTC. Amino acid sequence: CAWLPRGRGYTF.

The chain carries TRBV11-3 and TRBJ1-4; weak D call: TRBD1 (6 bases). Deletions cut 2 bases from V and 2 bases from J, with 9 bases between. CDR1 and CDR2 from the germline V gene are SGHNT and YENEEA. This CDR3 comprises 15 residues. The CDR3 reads CASSLWTATNEKLFF. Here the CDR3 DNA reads TGTGCCAGCAGCTTATGGACAGCTACTAATGAAAAACTGTTTTTT. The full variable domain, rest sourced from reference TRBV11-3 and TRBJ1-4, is EAGVVQSPRYKIIEKKQPVAFWCNPISGHNTLYWYLQNLGQGPELLIRYENEEAVDDSQLPKDRFSAERLKGVDSTLKIQPAELGDSAVYLCASSLWTATNEKLFFGSGTQLSVL.

The CDR3 loop is CASSPGLAGGPSYEQYF. In DNA form, the CDR3 reads TGTGCCAGCAGCCCCGGACTAGCGGGAGGGCCGTCCTACGAGCAGTACTTC. V gene TRBV11-1 combines with J gene TRBJ2-7, with TRBD2 identical over 15 bases. J was trimmed by 1 base and V by 5 bases; bases with no gene match: 6. This CDR3 comprises 17 residues. Germline CDR1 SGHAT, CDR2 FQDESV (reference sequence).

DNA for the CDR3: TGTGCCAGCTCATCTCCCTATCAGCCCCAGCATTTT. Protein sequence: CASSSPYQPQHF. The rearrangement uses TRBV18 and TRBJ1-5; the D is unclear. Per germline, CDR1 KGHSH and CDR2 LQKENI. This CDR3 comprises 12 residues. The V end lost 5 bases, the J end lost 5 bases, and 7 bases lay between the germline ends. Looking up the rest from reference TRBV18 and TRBJ1-5 gives the full variable domain: NAGVMQNPRHLVRRRGQEARLRCSPMKGHSHVYWYRQLPEEGLKFMVYLQKENIIDESGMPKERFSAEFPKEGPSILRIQQVVRGDSAAYFCASSSPYQPQHFGDGTRLSIL.

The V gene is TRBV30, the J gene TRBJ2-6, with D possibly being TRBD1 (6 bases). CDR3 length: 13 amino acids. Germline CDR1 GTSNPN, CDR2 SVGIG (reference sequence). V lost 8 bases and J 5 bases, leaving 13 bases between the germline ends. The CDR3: CASHRVWANVLTF. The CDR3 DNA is TGTGCCAGTCACAGGGTTTGGGCCAACGTCCTGACTTTC.

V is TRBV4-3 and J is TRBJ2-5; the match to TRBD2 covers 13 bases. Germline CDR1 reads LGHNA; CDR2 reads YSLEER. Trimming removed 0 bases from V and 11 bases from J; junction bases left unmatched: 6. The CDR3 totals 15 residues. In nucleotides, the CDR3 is TGCGCCAGCAGCCAAGATTTAGGACTAGCGGGGGAGCAGTACTTC. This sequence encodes CASSQDLGLAGEQYF.

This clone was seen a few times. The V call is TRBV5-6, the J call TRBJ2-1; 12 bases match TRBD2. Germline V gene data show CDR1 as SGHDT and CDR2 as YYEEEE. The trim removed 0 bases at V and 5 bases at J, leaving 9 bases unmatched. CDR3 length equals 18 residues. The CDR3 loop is CASSLAPLAGGQHNEQFF. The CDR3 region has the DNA TGTGCCAGCAGCTTGGCGCCCCTAGCGGGAGGGCAACACAATGAGCAGTTCTTC. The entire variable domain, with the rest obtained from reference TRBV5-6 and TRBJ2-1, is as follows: DAGVTQSPTHLIKTRGQQVTLRCSPKSGHDTVSWYQQALGQGPQFIFQYYEEEERQRGNFPDRFSGHQFPNYSSELNVNALLLGDSALYLCASSLAPLAGGQHNEQFFGPGTRLTVL.